The T cell receptor (beta chain) under discussion was sequenced for a study of T cell changes during pregnancy in multiple sclerosis. Using immunoSEQ multiplex PCR, the repertoire was profiled, and TCRdb retains in-frame clones only, with some absent. The repertoire holds 42,000 or so clones, with 90% as singletons. Germline-derived CDR1 and CDR2 are SGHKS and YYEKEE (reference sequence). The CDR3 is 17 amino acids. Trimming took off 0 bases at V and 0 bases at J, with 10 bases between the two ends. The source material was CD8+ T cells from peripheral blood mononuclear cells, sampled in the first trimester of pregnancy. The receptor comes from a female donor with multiple sclerosis, enrolled in a pregnancy study. This chain joins TRBV5-5 and TRBJ1-6; D unresolved. In DNA form, the CDR3 reads TGTGCCAGCAGCTTGGTAGGAGGGCTCTCCTATAATTCACCCCTCCACTTT. It encodes CASSLVGGLSYNSPLHF.